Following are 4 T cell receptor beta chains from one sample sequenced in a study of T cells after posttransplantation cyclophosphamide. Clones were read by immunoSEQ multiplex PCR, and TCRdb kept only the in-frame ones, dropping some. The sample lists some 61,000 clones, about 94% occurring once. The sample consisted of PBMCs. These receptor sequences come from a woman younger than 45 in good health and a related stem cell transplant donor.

The CDR3 coding sequence is TGCGCCAGCAGCCAAGTTTGGGGAGGGACAGGGGCTGGAAACACCATATATTTT. Residues: CASSQVWGGTGAGNTIYF. The chain carries TRBV4-3 and TRBJ1-3, with 10 bases identical to TRBD1. V dropped 1 base and J dropped 2; count of bases not matched to a gene: 8. Germline CDR1 is LGHNA and CDR2 is YSLEER. The CDR3 is 18 residues long.

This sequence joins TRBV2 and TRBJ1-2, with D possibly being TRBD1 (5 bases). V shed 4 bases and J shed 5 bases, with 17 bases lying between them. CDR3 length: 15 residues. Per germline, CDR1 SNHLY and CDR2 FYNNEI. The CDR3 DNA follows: TGTGCCAGCAGTGTTCGTATCAGGGTTGTGTATGGCTACACCTTC. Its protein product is CASSVRIRVVYGYTF.

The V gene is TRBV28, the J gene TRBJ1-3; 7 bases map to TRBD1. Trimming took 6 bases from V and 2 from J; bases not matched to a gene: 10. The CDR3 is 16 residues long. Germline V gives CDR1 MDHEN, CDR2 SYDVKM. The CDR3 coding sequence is TGTGCCAGCAGCCCCCAGGGGGGCCCCCCTGGAAACACCATATATTTT. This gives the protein CASSPQGGPPGNTIYF.

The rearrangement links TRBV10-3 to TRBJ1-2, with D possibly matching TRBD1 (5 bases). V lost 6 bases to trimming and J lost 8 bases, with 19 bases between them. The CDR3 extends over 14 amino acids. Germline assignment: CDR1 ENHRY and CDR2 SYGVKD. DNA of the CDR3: TGTGCCATCAGAGTCGGGATGGAGGGGAGCGGCTACACCTTC. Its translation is CAIRVGMEGSGYTF.